This T cell receptor beta chain was captured by sequencing in a study of T-cell reconstitution after alpha-beta-depleted transplantation in children. Points from the study as a whole: One year after transplant, T-cell counts and diversity came mostly from newly produced T cells. Surviving recipient T cells and thymic progenitors accounted for the high day-60 TCRbeta diversity observed in some patients. About two months after transplant, alpha-beta T cells reportedly came from several hundred expanded graft clones.

This clonotype was picked up a small number of times. Its antigen is undetermined. Unique molecular identifiers were incorporated into the prepared TCRbeta library. TCRdb redid the calling of the PCR reads with MiXCR, one entry per CDR3 protein. The sample records 540,000 or so distinct CDR3 sequences, 20% to 25% being singletons. Germline CDR1 and CDR2: LGHDT and YNNKEL (reference sequence). Trimming took off 1 base at V and 9 bases at J, with 13 bases between the two ends. This CDR3 has 14 amino acids. The V gene is TRBV3-1, the J gene TRBJ1-5; D is ambiguous. This sample comprised PBMCs, mostly from graft donor cells, obtained 360 days after TCRalphabeta/CD19-depleted stem cell transplant. The origin of this receptor is a boy under two years old who had a stem cell transplant for acute myeloid leukemia, so the T cells may come from the graft donor. The CDR3 region is CASSQASELWPQHF. CDR3 DNA sequence: TGTGCCAGCAGCCAAGCATCCGAGTTATGGCCCCAGCATTTT.